This TCR beta chain was recovered during a study of T cells after yellow fever vaccination. TCRdb re-called the 5' RACE reads with MiXCR, one entry per CDR3 protein. The sample has 500,000 to 650,000 distinct CDR3 sequences, approximately 15% seen once; the top ten hold about 14%. A few counts support this clonotype. The CDR3 is 15 residues long. In germline, CDR1 is SGHVS, CDR2 FQNEAQ. The V segment lost 5 bases and the J segment 4 bases; nucleotides outside the gene matches: 9. The sequence was collected from a man aged 30-40 years who received the YFV17D yellow fever vaccine. The rearrangement joins TRBV7-8 to TRBJ2-3; 7 bases map to TRBD1. The specimen comprised PBMCs, sampled on the day of the yellow fever booster vaccination. In nucleotides, the CDR3 is TGTGCCAGCAGCGTAACAGGGGCGGCGGCAGATACGCAGTATTTT. Translated, it gives CASSVTGAAADTQYF.